This is a list of T cell receptor beta chains from one sample in a study of response to subunit inactivated influenza vaccine. TCRdb processed the RT-PCR reads anew with MiXCR; each CDR3 protein has one entry. Among roughly 540,000 distinct CDR3 sequences listed, less than 25% were seen once. This sample also belongs to another study, concerning T cells expressing NK-cell markers.

Sequenced material: CD4+ T cells sorted from PBMCs, taken 11 to 12 days after vaccination. All receptors derive from a man aged 45-65 years who received an inactivated influenza vaccine. Both conserved end residues are part of each CDR3. D genes are given only for firm matches. Part of the rows lack a size; the others show once, few, many or a class for expanded clones.

>TRBV3-1|NA|TRBJ1-1|few
CASSQEGAFSEAFF
TGTGCCAGCAGCCAAGAGGGTGCATTTTCTGAAGCTTTCTTT
>TRBV10-3|NA|TRBJ2-4|NA
CAISGEGMVNIQYF
TGTGCCATCAGTGGGGAAGGGATGGTAAACATTCAGTACTTC
>TRBV6-2/TRBV6-3|TRBD1|TRBJ2-7|NA
CASRWDRSSYEQYF
TGTGCCAGCAGATGGGACAGGAGCTCCTACGAGCAGTACTTC
>TRBV3-1|NA|TRBJ1-4|NA
CASSQSRTVTNEKLFF
TGTGCCAGCAGCCAATCACGAACAGTTACTAATGAAAAACTGTTTTTT
>TRBV2|TRBD1|TRBJ1-2|few
CASSVEVGQENYGYTF
TGTGCCAGCAGTGTGGAAGTGGGACAGGAGAACTATGGCTACACCTTC
>TRBV5-6|TRBD2|TRBJ2-5|NA
CASSSRGLAYQETQYF
TGTGCCAGCAGCTCCCGGGGACTAGCGTACCAAGAGACCCAGTACTTC
>TRBV11-2|NA|TRBJ2-6|many
CASSSQGSGANVLTF
TGTGCCAGCAGCTCACAGGGTTCTGGGGCCAACGTCCTGACTTTC
>TRBV20-1|NA|TRBJ2-1|NA
CSASDAAEQFF
TGCAGTGCATCCGATGCGGCAGAGCAGTTCTTC
>TRBV6-4|TRBD2|TRBJ2-7|NA
CASTTPAGGRYEQYF
TGTGCCAGCACTACTCCAGCGGGGGGGCGATACGAGCAGTACTTC
>TRBV7-2|TRBD1|TRBJ1-1|NA
CASSTRQGGRNTEAFF
TGTGCCAGCAGCACTCGACAGGGAGGGAGGAACACTGAAGCTTTCTTT
>TRBV7-9|TRBD1|TRBJ2-5|NA
CASRPTGGQETQYF
TGTGCCAGCAGACCTACAGGGGGCCAAGAGACCCAGTACTTC
>TRBV5-6|NA|TRBJ1-2|NA
CASSLGRDGNYGYTF
TGTGCCAGCAGCTTGGGAAGGGACGGTAACTATGGCTACACCTTC
>TRBV3-1|NA|TRBJ1-1|few
CASSQGRGMNTEAFF
TGTGCCAGCAGCCAAGGTAGGGGCATGAACACTGAAGCTTTCTTT
>TRBV20-1|NA|TRBJ2-7|few
CSARGYSYEQYF
TGCAGTGCTAGAGGCTACTCCTACGAGCAGTACTTC
>TRBV7-2|NA|TRBJ2-1|few
CASSLVGGANEQFF
TGTGCCAGCAGCTTAGTTGGAGGGGCCAATGAGCAGTTCTTC
>TRBV24-1|NA|TRBJ2-7|NA
CATSEAAYEQYF
TGTGCCACCAGTGAAGCAGCCTACGAGCAGTACTTC
>TRBV24-1|NA|TRBJ2-1|NA
CATSDGTRSHNEQFF
TGTGCCACCAGTGATGGAACGCGGAGCCACAATGAGCAGTTCTTC
>TRBV30|TRBD2|TRBJ2-2|NA
CAGRQGLAGGVGELFF
TGTGCCGGTAGACAGGGACTAGCGGGAGGCGTCGGGGAGCTGTTTTTT
>TRBV6-2/TRBV6-3|NA|TRBJ1-2|NA
CASREDGPNYGYTF
TGTGCCAGCAGGGAAGACGGCCCGAACTATGGCTACACCTTC
>TRBV29-1|TRBD1|TRBJ2-7|NA
CSVGGTGPSSTYEQYF
TGCAGCGTTGGCGGGACAGGTCCCTCCTCCACCTACGAGCAGTACTTC
>TRBV20-1|TRBD1|TRBJ1-5|NA
CSARTNTGGGGQPQHF
TGCAGTGCTAGAACAAATACAGGGGGCGGCGGTCAGCCCCAGCATTTT
>TRBV9|TRBD2|TRBJ2-7|few
CASSVEASGTYEQYF
TGTGCCAGCAGCGTAGAGGCTAGCGGGACCTACGAGCAGTACTTC
>TRBV10-3|NA|TRBJ2-7|few
CAISDIGGEKSSYEQYF
TGTGCCATCAGTGATATAGGAGGGGAAAAATCCTCCTACGAGCAGTACTTC
>TRBV5-1|TRBD1|TRBJ1-1|many
CASSSPDRVTEAFF
TGCGCCAGCAGCTCACCGGACAGGGTCACTGAAGCTTTCTTT
>TRBV6-1|NA|TRBJ1-2|NA
CASSEGRIYGYTF
TGTGCCAGCAGTGAAGGGAGGATCTATGGCTACACCTTC
>TRBV10-3|NA|TRBJ2-1|few
CAISEDESKDEQFF
TGTGCCATCAGTGAGGACGAGTCCAAGGATGAGCAGTTCTTC
>TRBV12-3/TRBV12-4|NA|TRBJ2-7|few
CASSLNRGRGEQYF
TGTGCCAGCAGTTTAAATAGGGGTAGAGGGGAGCAGTACTTC